A selection of T cell receptor beta chains follows, all from one sample in a study of Graves' ophthalmopathy and Graves' hyperthyroidism. TCRdb independently ran MiXCR on the multiplex PCR reads; one entry per CDR3 protein. The sample lists hundreds of thousands of distinct CDR3 sequences; about 41% were seen once. Material for sequencing was peripheral blood. Every receptor here comes from an adult man with Graves' ophthalmopathy. The CDR3 runs from the conserved cysteine through the conserved F or W. Each record gives: J gene, clone size, D gene, V gene, CDR3 DNA, CDR3 protein. A D gene is named only where the DNA matches it firmly. The size of a clone is reported for some rows only, either as once, few or many, or as a class for expanded clones.

j_call: TRBJ2-5; clone_size: -; d_call: TRBD2; v_call: TRBV20-1; cdr3_nt: TGCAGTGCTAGAGCATGGGGGACTAGCGGAGATACGCAGTACTTC; cdr3_aa: CSARAWGTSGDTQYF
j_call: TRBJ1-1; clone_size: few; d_call: TRBD1; v_call: TRBV30; cdr3_nt: TGTGCCTGGAGTGTACTGGGTTCCGGGGACAGTACTTTCTTT; cdr3_aa: CAWSVLGSGDSTFF
j_call: TRBJ2-7; clone_size: few; d_call: -; v_call: TRBV2; cdr3_nt: TGTGCCAGCACCCCGGGACAACTTTACGAGCAGTACTTC; cdr3_aa: CASTPGQLYEQYF
j_call: TRBJ2-7; clone_size: many; d_call: -; v_call: TRBV4-3; cdr3_nt: TGCGCCAGCAGCCAAGATGACAGTCGTTCCTACGAGCAGTACTTC; cdr3_aa: CASSQDDSRSYEQYF
j_call: TRBJ2-7; clone_size: -; d_call: TRBD1; v_call: TRBV20-1; cdr3_nt: TGCAGTGCTAAGCGACAGGTCGGGACAGATACGCAGTACTTC; cdr3_aa: CSAKRQVGTDTQYF
j_call: TRBJ2-5; clone_size: -; d_call: -; v_call: TRBV11-2; cdr3_nt: TGTGCCAGCAGTGCTACGGGCCACGGCGGGCAAGAGACCCAGTACTTC; cdr3_aa: CASSATGHGGQETQYF
j_call: TRBJ2-5; clone_size: many; d_call: -; v_call: TRBV9; cdr3_nt: TGTGCCAGCAGCGGGGACGGCGTTGAGACCCAGTACTTC; cdr3_aa: CASSGDGVETQYF
j_call: TRBJ1-2; clone_size: -; d_call: TRBD1; v_call: TRBV5-1; cdr3_nt: TGCGCCAGCAGCCCCGACGCGGGACAGGGGGCGGAGGGCTACACCTTC; cdr3_aa: CASSPDAGQGAEGYTF
j_call: TRBJ2-7; clone_size: -; d_call: TRBD1; v_call: TRBV5-5; cdr3_nt: TGTGCCAGCAGCCAGACAGGGTGGAACGAGCAGTACTTC; cdr3_aa: CASSQTGWNEQYF
j_call: TRBJ2-5; clone_size: many; d_call: -; v_call: TRBV9; cdr3_nt: TGTGCCAGCAGCGCGGACGGGCTTCACTTAGAGACCCAGTACTTC; cdr3_aa: CASSADGLHLETQYF
j_call: TRBJ2-5; clone_size: -; d_call: -; v_call: TRBV20-1; cdr3_nt: TGCAGTGCTAGAGTTGGGGGTGGAGGGACCCAGTACTTC; cdr3_aa: CSARVGGGGTQYF
j_call: TRBJ2-5; clone_size: many; d_call: TRBD1; v_call: TRBV15; cdr3_nt: TGTGCCACCAGCAGAGATAAAGGGACAGGGACCGAGACCCAGTACTTC; cdr3_aa: CATSRDKGTGTETQYF
j_call: TRBJ2-7; clone_size: once; d_call: -; v_call: TRBV29-1; cdr3_nt: TGCAGCGTTGAAGTTTCCGCATCCTATGGCTACGAGCAGTACTTC; cdr3_aa: CSVEVSASYGYEQYF
j_call: TRBJ1-4; clone_size: -; d_call: TRBD1; v_call: TRBV10-3; cdr3_nt: TGTGCCAGCAGTCCAACCGGGACAGGGGTCGGATGGAAACTGTTTTTT; cdr3_aa: CASSPTGTGVGWKLFF
j_call: TRBJ1-6; clone_size: -; d_call: -; v_call: TRBV28; cdr3_nt: TGTGCCAGCACTCCCGGGACGGAGTATAATTCACCCCTCCACTTT; cdr3_aa: CASTPGTEYNSPLHF
j_call: TRBJ2-7; clone_size: few; d_call: TRBD2; v_call: TRBV4-1; cdr3_nt: TGCGCCAGCAGCCATCCGGGACTAGCTCTCTACGAGCAGTACTTC; cdr3_aa: CASSHPGLALYEQYF
j_call: TRBJ2-7; clone_size: -; d_call: TRBD2; v_call: TRBV7-2; cdr3_nt: TGTGCCAGCAGCTTTAAGGCTAGCGGGAGGGCCGGATCCTACGAGCAGTACTTC; cdr3_aa: CASSFKASGRAGSYEQYF
j_call: TRBJ2-7; clone_size: many; d_call: -; v_call: TRBV7-2; cdr3_nt: TGTGCCAGCAGCTTAACTACACAGGACTACGAGCAGTACTTC; cdr3_aa: CASSLTTQDYEQYF
j_call: TRBJ1-1; clone_size: many; d_call: TRBD1; v_call: TRBV10-2; cdr3_nt: TGCGCCAGCGGCGACAGGGAAGTTGGGAAGGCTTTCTTT; cdr3_aa: CASGDREVGKAFF
j_call: TRBJ1-5; clone_size: once; d_call: -; v_call: TRBV25-1; cdr3_nt: TGTGCCAGCAGTTTATATTCGGGGGGCAATCGGCCCCAGCATTTT; cdr3_aa: CASSLYSGGNRPQHF
j_call: TRBJ2-5; clone_size: many; d_call: -; v_call: TRBV11-2; cdr3_nt: TGTGCCAGCAGCTTAAGCCAGGGAAGTTGGACCCAGTACTTC; cdr3_aa: CASSLSQGSWTQYF
j_call: TRBJ1-4; clone_size: many; d_call: TRBD1; v_call: TRBV7-2; cdr3_nt: TGTGCCAGCAGCTTAGGACTTAGTCGGACAGGGTTTGGAAAACTGTTTTTT; cdr3_aa: CASSLGLSRTGFGKLFF
j_call: TRBJ1-1; clone_size: many; d_call: -; v_call: TRBV6-6; cdr3_nt: TGTGCCAGCAACGATATGGGTTGGGCTTTCTTT; cdr3_aa: CASNDMGWAFF
j_call: TRBJ2-7; clone_size: -; d_call: -; v_call: TRBV11-2; cdr3_nt: TGCGCCAGCAGCTTGAGTCCGCTGGTAGGGAGCTCCTACGAGCAGTACTTC; cdr3_aa: CASSLSPLVGSSYEQYF
j_call: TRBJ1-4; clone_size: -; d_call: TRBD1; v_call: TRBV11-3; cdr3_nt: TGTGCCAGTCCTGGGACAGGGTGTGAAAAACTGTTTTTT; cdr3_aa: CASPGTGCEKLFF
j_call: TRBJ1-3; clone_size: many; d_call: TRBD1; v_call: TRBV5-1; cdr3_nt: TGCGCCAGCAGCTCCGCCGGGACAGGGAGTGGAAACACCATATATTTT; cdr3_aa: CASSSAGTGSGNTIYF
j_call: TRBJ1-3; clone_size: -; d_call: -; v_call: TRBV30; cdr3_nt: TGTGCCTGGAGCTCCCTACCCTCTGGAAACACCATATATTTT; cdr3_aa: CAWSSLPSGNTIYF
j_call: TRBJ2-7; clone_size: -; d_call: TRBD2; v_call: TRBV7-2; cdr3_nt: TGTGCCAGCAGCCAAGATCTTGCGGGAGGGCCTATGGACGAGCAGTACTTC; cdr3_aa: CASSQDLAGGPMDEQYF
j_call: TRBJ2-7; clone_size: -; d_call: -; v_call: TRBV5-1; cdr3_nt: TGCGCCAGCAGCCCCCGCCGGACGGGGGCTTACGAGCAGTACTTC; cdr3_aa: CASSPRRTGAYEQYF
j_call: TRBJ1-1; clone_size: -; d_call: TRBD1; v_call: TRBV30; cdr3_nt: TGTGCCTGGAATCAGGGGGCGACTTCTGAAGCTTTCTTT; cdr3_aa: CAWNQGATSEAFF
j_call: TRBJ2-2; clone_size: -; d_call: -; v_call: TRBV5-1; cdr3_nt: TGCGCCAGCAGCCCCCACGCTCGGGGAAGCACCGGGGAGCTGTTTTTT; cdr3_aa: CASSPHARGSTGELFF
j_call: TRBJ1-5; clone_size: -; d_call: -; v_call: TRBV20-1; cdr3_nt: TGCAGTGCTAGGGGAGGTTACAATCAGCCCCAGCATTTT; cdr3_aa: CSARGGYNQPQHF
j_call: TRBJ1-1; clone_size: -; d_call: -; v_call: TRBV9; cdr3_nt: TGTGCCAGCTCACCAAACGGGAACACTGAAGCTTTCTTT; cdr3_aa: CASSPNGNTEAFF
j_call: TRBJ1-2; clone_size: -; d_call: -; v_call: TRBV25-1; cdr3_nt: TGTGCCAGCAGTTTGTGGAGTTTGACCTATGGCTACACCTTC; cdr3_aa: CASSLWSLTYGYTF
j_call: TRBJ2-5; clone_size: -; d_call: TRBD2; v_call: TRBV9; cdr3_nt: TGTGCCAGCGCGAGGCTAGCGGGGGGGCGGGAGACCCAGTCCTTC; cdr3_aa: CASARLAGGRETQSF
j_call: TRBJ2-5; clone_size: few; d_call: -; v_call: TRBV10-3; cdr3_nt: TGTGCCATCAGTGAGACGGGTTCGGGTTTCGTCGAGACCCAGTACTTC; cdr3_aa: CAISETGSGFVETQYF
j_call: TRBJ1-1; clone_size: -; d_call: -; v_call: TRBV29-1; cdr3_nt: TGCAGCGCCGGGGGCGTTAGGGCCTTCTTT; cdr3_aa: CSAGGVRAFF
j_call: TRBJ1-5; clone_size: -; d_call: -; v_call: TRBV7-8; cdr3_nt: TGTACCAGCAGCTTGCGAAGGAATCAGCCCCAGCATTTT; cdr3_aa: CTSSLRRNQPQHF
j_call: TRBJ2-7; clone_size: many; d_call: -; v_call: TRBV29-1; cdr3_nt: TGCAGCGTTGAAGTTAGGGCAGGGTTACCCTACGAGCAGTACTTC; cdr3_aa: CSVEVRAGLPYEQYF
j_call: TRBJ2-7; clone_size: many; d_call: TRBD2; v_call: TRBV7-2; cdr3_nt: TGTGCCAGCAGCACCTCCCCTCCGGGACTAGGGCAGTACGAGCAGTACTTC; cdr3_aa: CASSTSPPGLGQYEQYF
j_call: TRBJ1-1; clone_size: -; d_call: -; v_call: TRBV7-2; cdr3_nt: TGTGCCAGCGGCTTACGGACTGAAGCCTTCTTT; cdr3_aa: CASGLRTEAFF
j_call: TRBJ2-2; clone_size: many; d_call: -; v_call: TRBV7-8; cdr3_nt: TGTGCCAGCTCCGCGACTTCCCCGGGTAGCACCGGGGAGCTGTTTTTT; cdr3_aa: CASSATSPGSTGELFF
j_call: TRBJ2-5; clone_size: -; d_call: -; v_call: TRBV29-1; cdr3_nt: TGCAGCGTTGTGGTCAGCAGCTTAGGCTCGGTAGAGACCCAGTACTTC; cdr3_aa: CSVVVSSLGSVETQYF
j_call: TRBJ1-1; clone_size: -; d_call: -; v_call: TRBV20-1; cdr3_nt: TGCAGTGCTTATTCTGGGACTAGCGGGGCTTTGGGAGCTTTCTTT; cdr3_aa: CSAYSGTSGALGAFF
j_call: TRBJ2-7; clone_size: many; d_call: -; v_call: TRBV2; cdr3_nt: TGTGCCAGCAGTGAAGGGAACAGGGGACTCGAATACGAGCAGTACTTC; cdr3_aa: CASSEGNRGLEYEQYF
j_call: TRBJ2-5; clone_size: -; d_call: -; v_call: TRBV9; cdr3_nt: TGTGCCAGCTCCCTGACCCGGGGACACCAAGAGACCCAGTACTTC; cdr3_aa: CASSLTRGHQETQYF
j_call: TRBJ2-5; clone_size: -; d_call: TRBD2; v_call: TRBV2; cdr3_nt: TGCGCCAGCAGTGTCCGGGGGGGGGACGGGGAGACCCAGTACTTC; cdr3_aa: CASSVRGGDGETQYF
j_call: TRBJ2-7; clone_size: -; d_call: -; v_call: TRBV10-3; cdr3_nt: TGTGCCATCAGTCCCACGACAGGGGGGACTAGCGCTTCCTACGAGCAGTACTTC; cdr3_aa: CAISPTTGGTSASYEQYF
j_call: TRBJ2-7; clone_size: few; d_call: TRBD2; v_call: TRBV12-3/TRBV12-4; cdr3_nt: TGTGCCAGCACCCCCGGACTAGTCTACGAGCAGTACTTC; cdr3_aa: CASTPGLVYEQYF
j_call: TRBJ2-5; clone_size: many; d_call: -; v_call: TRBV25-1; cdr3_nt: TGTGCCAGCAGTGAATATAGCCAGGGCACAGAGACCCAGTACTTC; cdr3_aa: CASSEYSQGTETQYF
j_call: TRBJ2-7; clone_size: few; d_call: TRBD2; v_call: TRBV4-1; cdr3_nt: TGCGCCAGCAGCCAGTCTTCTAGCGGGGAATCCTACGAGCAGTACTTC; cdr3_aa: CASSQSSSGESYEQYF
j_call: TRBJ1-2; clone_size: many; d_call: TRBD1; v_call: TRBV24-1; cdr3_nt: TGTGCCACCAGTGATCGACAGGGAAGGGATGGCTACACCTTC; cdr3_aa: CATSDRQGRDGYTF
j_call: TRBJ2-6; clone_size: -; d_call: TRBD2; v_call: TRBV10-3; cdr3_nt: TGTGCCATCGCTAGCGGGGGGATGTATGGGGCCAACGTCCTGACTTTC; cdr3_aa: CAIASGGMYGANVLTF
j_call: TRBJ1-1; clone_size: -; d_call: -; v_call: TRBV29-1; cdr3_nt: TGCGGCGTTGGGCAGACCAACACTGAAGCTTTCTTT; cdr3_aa: CGVGQTNTEAFF